This TCR beta chain was sequenced during a study of blood T cell repertoires in COVID-19. Germline loops: CDR1 MDHEN, CDR2 SYDVKM. The CDR3 length is 14 residues. The V and J ends lost 2 bases and 1 base respectively, with 8 bases between them. Under the authors' procedure: Reference gene primer amplification gave nucleated cell count estimates. Clones were read by immunoSEQ multiplex PCR, and TCRdb kept only the in-frame ones, dropping some. D and trimming were read from the DNA, whereas the V and J calls and clone size are those reported in that table. The data contain about 200,000 clones, roughly 81% of them singletons.

The sample taken for sequencing was peripheral blood. This receptor was obtained from a woman aged 80 or over with acute or convalescent COVID-19. The chain uses TRBV28 and TRBJ2-5, with D perhaps matching TRBD2 (6 bases). CDR3 DNA: TGTGCCAGCAGTTTAGGAGGGGCCCAAGAGACCCAGTACTTC. Its translation is CASSLGGAQETQYF.